Following are 32 T cell receptor beta chains from one sample sequenced in a study of cytomegalovirus exposure and HLA in healthy donors. The PCR contained 60 Vbeta and 13 Jbeta primers. Profiling relied on immunoSEQ multiplex PCR, and the TCRdb table lists in-frame clones only, not all of them. The sample contains about 180,000 clones, over 80% of which appear only once. The source material was PBMCs. The receptors stem from a man aged 35 to 55 in good health and CMV-seronegative.

This chain joins TRBV30 and TRBJ1-2, with 7 bases aligning to TRBD1. The CDR3 runs 12 residues. V was clipped by 4 bases and J by 1 base; unmatched bases: 0. The germline V gene encodes CDR1 GTSNPN and CDR2 SVGIG (reference sequence). As DNA, the CDR3 is TGTGCCTGGACAGGGGGTAACTATGGCTACACCTTC. Protein product: CAWTGGNYGYTF.

CDR3 in DNA: TGTGCCTGGAGTCCTGATTGGGGACATTCCTACGAGCAGTACTTC. Its translation: CAWSPDWGHSYEQYF. This chain joins TRBV30 and TRBJ2-7; D is perhaps TRBD1 (6 bases). The CDR3 runs to 15 residues. Germline V gene sequence: CDR1 GTSNPN, CDR2 SVGIG (reference sequence). V was shortened by 2 bases and J by 1 base, with 15 bases between the two germline ends.

The chain employs TRBV5-1 and TRBJ1-2; TRBD1 aligns across 7 bases. The CDR3 length is 14 residues. The junction had 5 bases not matched to a gene; V was cut back by 6 bases and J by 0 bases. Germline loops: CDR1 SGHRS, CDR2 YFSETQ. The CDR3: CASTAGTANYGYTF. CDR3 DNA sequence: TGCGCCAGCACAGCCGGGACAGCTAACTATGGCTACACCTTC.

CDR3 bases: TGTGCCAGCAGTTTATACAGGCCGCCCGGGGAAAAACTGTTTTTT. It is translated as CASSLYRPPGEKLFF. The chain couples TRBV27 to TRBJ1-4; possible D gene TRBD1, 5 bases. The CDR3 spans 15 residues. CDR1 MNHEY and CDR2 SMNVEV come from the germline V gene (reference sequence). The V end lost 1 base, the J end lost 8 bases, and 14 bases lay between the germline ends.

The rearrangement uses TRBV7-9 and TRBJ1-4; D is perhaps TRBD1 (6 bases). V was clipped by 4 bases and J by 8 bases, with 17 bases between them. Germline V gives CDR1 SEHNR, CDR2 FQNEAQ (reference sequence). The CDR3 contains 15 residues. This CDR3 is CASSSYRELTEKLFF. Written as DNA, the CDR3 is TGTGCCAGCAGCTCTTACAGGGAACTGACCGAAAAACTGTTTTTT.

The V gene is TRBV19, the J gene TRBJ1-5, with D possibly matching TRBD1 (6 bases). Per germline, CDR1 LNHDA and CDR2 SQIVND (reference sequence). V was clipped by 5 bases and J by 1 base, with 12 bases between them. The CDR3 sequence is 15 residues long. CDR3 coding DNA: TGTGCCAGTAGTTGGGACACACGAAGCAATCAGCCCCAGCATTTT. Its protein is CASSWDTRSNQPQHF.

This clone turned up a few times. This sequence joins TRBV2 and TRBJ2-1; possible D gene TRBD2, 6 bases. The CDR3 covers 14 residues. The V gene's germline CDR1 is SNHLY and CDR2 FYNNEI. V was clipped by 7 bases and J by 6 bases, with 16 bases between them. The CDR3 DNA follows: TGTGCCAGCATCAAGGGGAGGACCCCCAATGAGCAGTTCTTC. This encodes CASIKGRTPNEQFF.

The chain couples TRBV6-5 to TRBJ2-7; 12 bases agree with TRBD1. CDR1 MNHEY and CDR2 SVGAGI come from the germline V gene. J lost 3 bases, V lost 8 bases, and 8 bases had no gene match. This CDR3 spans 15 amino acids. For the CDR3, the DNA is TGTGCCAGCCGGGACAGGGGGCGATCAGGCTACGAGCAGTACTTC. Its protein is CASRDRGRSGYEQYF.

The chain uses TRBV14 and TRBJ2-7, with 8 positions matching TRBD2. CDR3 size: 15 residues. V lost 4 bases and J lost 0; bases outside the gene matches: 5. From germline, CDR1 is SGHDN and CDR2 FVKESK. The CDR3 DNA is TGTGCCAGCAGCCTTACAAGCGGGAGCTCCTACGAGCAGTACTTC. It specifies CASSLTSGSSYEQYF.

This clone was recorded once. The gene calls are TRBV12-5 and TRBJ2-7; a weak D match, TRBD1 (6 bases). Trimming cost V 6 bases and J 3 bases, with 9 bases left between them. Germline V gene sequence: CDR1 LGHNT, CDR2 FRNRAP. The CDR3 contains 12 residues. CDR3 in DNA: TGTGCTAGTGGCCGGACAGTCTACGAGCAGTACTTC. This gives the protein CASGRTVYEQYF.

This chain uses TRBV30 with TRBJ1-2; 7 positions agree with TRBD1. This CDR3 is built from 15 residues. Germline CDR1 and CDR2: GTSNPN and SVGIG (reference sequence). J gave up 2 bases and V 1 base, and 7 bases lay outside the gene matches. CDR3 residues: CAWSAETGKNYGYTF. In DNA, the CDR3 is TGTGCCTGGAGTGCAGAGACAGGGAAGAACTATGGCTACACCTTC.

The chain recombines TRBV30 with TRBJ1-2; D unclear. CDR3 length: 14 residues. CDR1 and CDR2 from the germline V gene are GTSNPN and SVGIG (reference sequence). Trimming took off 0 bases at V and 3 bases at J, with 11 bases between the two ends. The CDR3 spells CAWSVLREDYGYTF. For the CDR3, the DNA is TGTGCCTGGAGTGTACTAAGGGAGGACTATGGCTACACCTTC.

The chain has TRBV5-4 and TRBJ2-7; TRBD2 matches at 7 bases. Germline V lookup: CDR1 SGHNT, CDR2 YYREEE (reference sequence). After removal of 4 bases from V and 4 bases from J, the junction contained 5 bases not matched to a gene. The CDR3 consists of 13 residues. DNA of the CDR3: TGTGCCAGCAGCGTCGGACTAGTTTACGAGCAGTACTTC. It yields the protein CASSVGLVYEQYF.

The chain couples TRBV11-3 to TRBJ1-2, with unresolved D. The CDR3 spans 13 residues. Per the germline V gene, CDR1 is SGHNT and CDR2 is YENEEA. The V end lost 5 bases, the J end lost 2 bases, and 9 bases lay between the germline ends. The CDR3, as DNA: TGTGCCAGCAGCCCTAGTGAGAACTATGGCTACACCTTC. Translating gives CASSPSENYGYTF.

The table lists this clone with a few counts. V gene TRBV4-2 combines with J gene TRBJ1-5; weak D call: TRBD1 (5 bases). Germline-derived CDR1 and CDR2 are LGHNA and YNFKEQ. V gave up 1 base and J gave up 10 bases, with 11 bases separating them. The CDR3 consists of 13 residues. CDR3 in DNA: TGTGCCAGCAGCCAAGTTCGGGGGGACCCCCAGCATTTT. It encodes CASSQVRGDPQHF.

The gene calls are TRBV9 and TRBJ1-1; D is undetermined. The germline gives CDR1 SGDLS, CDR2 YYNGEE. This CDR3 is built from 14 residues. Trimming stripped 0 bases from V and 4 bases from J, with 10 bases between. The CDR3, as DNA: TGTGCCAGCAGCGTAGCCGGGGTCGCCACTGAAGCTTTCTTT. Its protein product is CASSVAGVATEAFF.

The rearrangement joins TRBV14 to TRBJ2-5, with TRBD2 identical over 11 bases. The length of the CDR3 is 16 residues. V shed 1 base, J shed 2 bases, and the junction held 3 bases outside the gene matches. In germline, CDR1 is SGHDN, CDR2 FVKESK. The CDR3 sequence is CASSQARLAGQETQYF. The CDR3 DNA follows: TGTGCCAGCAGCCAAGCTAGACTAGCGGGGCAAGAGACCCAGTACTTC.

The chain combines TRBV30 with TRBJ2-7; TRBD1 matches 9 bases. Looked up from germline, CDR1 is GTSNPN and CDR2 is SVGIG (reference sequence). This CDR3 region has 13 residues. Losses at the gene ends were 5 bases for V and 3 bases for J; bases not matched to a gene: 5. The CDR3 loop reads CAWDDRGNYEQYF. The CDR3, as DNA: TGTGCCTGGGACGACAGGGGGAACTACGAGCAGTACTTC.

The chain employs TRBV28 and TRBJ2-7; 7 nucleotides line up with TRBD1. CDR3 length equals 18 residues. V was pared by 1 base and J by 0 bases, with 12 bases of the junction left unmatched. In germline, CDR1 is MDHEN, CDR2 SYDVKM. The CDR3 protein is CASSLSLAQGESSYEQYF. The CDR3 DNA reads as TGTGCCAGCAGTTTATCTCTGGCCCAGGGGGAGAGCTCCTACGAGCAGTACTTC.

The genes are TRBV5-1 and TRBJ1-2; unclear D gene. V lost 3 bases and J 7 bases, leaving 10 bases between the germline ends. CDR1 and CDR2 from the germline V gene are SGHRS and YFSETQ. This CDR3 has 12 amino acids. The CDR3, as DNA: TGCGCCAGCAGCTACGGAGATTCTGGCTACACCTTC. This codes for CASSYGDSGYTF. Complete variable domain (other parts from reference TRBV5-1 and TRBJ1-2): KAGVTQTPRYLIKTRGQQVTLSCSPISGHRSVSWYQQTPGQGLQFLFEYFSETQRNKGNFPGRFSGRQFSNSRSEMNVSTLELGDSALYLCASSYGDSGYTFGSGTRLTVV.

V usage is TRBV28 and J usage is TRBJ1-2; 9 positions agree with TRBD1. After removal of 4 bases from V and 4 bases from J, the junction contained 7 bases not matched to a gene. The V gene's germline CDR1 is MDHEN and CDR2 SYDVKM. The CDR3 has 15 residues. This CDR3 is CASSSNRGRGYGYTF. The CDR3 bases are TGTGCCAGCAGTTCCAACAGGGGGCGGGGCTATGGCTACACCTTC.

This clone was seen once. This CDR3 reads CATNPQGTDTQYF. In DNA form, the CDR3 reads TGTGCCACAAACCCCCAGGGGACAGATACGCAGTATTTT. V usage is TRBV27 and J usage is TRBJ2-3, with a tentative D call TRBD1 (6 bases). The germline V and J ends were trimmed by 10 bases and 3 bases, with 14 bases remaining between them. The length of the CDR3 is 13 residues. Germline-derived CDR1 and CDR2 are MNHEY and SMNVEV (reference sequence).

A word on this clone: A read error may produce the germline difference seen at one junction end. Other DNA sequences in this specimen translate into the identical CDR3. Here the CDR3 DNA reads TGCAGCGTTGATGGGCTAGCGGGAGGTACCTACGAGCAGTATTTC. It encodes CSVDGLAGGTYEQYF. V gene TRBV29-1 combines with J gene TRBJ2-7; TRBD2 matches at 11 bases. Germline assignment: CDR1 SQVTM and CDR2 ANQGSEA. The CDR3 spans 15 residues.

This clone has more than one count but fewer than ten. The CDR3 nucleotides are TGTGCCAGTAGAAAGGACAGCGTGAACACTGAAGCTTTCTTT. It specifies CASRKDSVNTEAFF. The chain carries TRBV7-2 and TRBJ1-1; D is perhaps TRBD1 (6 bases). Germline loops: CDR1 SGHTA, CDR2 FQGNSA. V lost 9 bases to trimming and J lost 0 bases, with 14 bases between them. CDR3 length: 14 amino acids.

This clone was seen a single time. V and J are TRBV7-9 and TRBJ2-5, with 8 bases that match TRBD1. J gave up 4 bases and V 1 base, and 5 bases lay outside the gene matches. The CDR3 has 15 residues. Germline CDR1 SEHNR, CDR2 FQNEAQ (reference sequence). The CDR3 coding sequence is TGTGCCAGCAGCTTAGGACAGGGGTGGGGAGAGACCCAGTACTTC. Translated: CASSLGQGWGETQYF.

This rearrangement joins TRBV10-3 to TRBJ1-1; 9 nucleotides agree with TRBD1. V gave up 6 bases and J gave up 0 bases; unmatched junction bases: 5. The length of the CDR3 is 15 residues. The germline V gene encodes CDR1 ENHRY and CDR2 SYGVKD. CDR3 sequence: CAISPRDRVNTEAFF. CDR3 DNA: TGTGCCATCAGCCCCCGGGACAGGGTGAACACTGAAGCTTTCTTT.

The chain recombines TRBV4-3 with TRBJ2-3; tentatively, D is TRBD2 (5 bases). CDR3 length: 15 residues. The germline V gene has CDR1 LGHNA and CDR2 YSLEER. With 1 base removed from V and 5 bases from J, the gap between germline ends came to 13 bases. CDR3 region: CASSQVVAGGDTQYF. The CDR3 DNA reads TGCGCCAGCAGCCAAGTCGTCGCAGGAGGAGATACGCAGTATTTT.

The chain recombines TRBV5-1 with TRBJ1-1; a possible D gene is TRBD1 (5 bases). CDR3 length: 14 residues. Deletions cut 1 base from V and 3 bases from J, with 10 bases between. Germline V CDR1 and CDR2: SGHRS, YFSETQ. CDR3 coding DNA: TGCGCCAGCAGCTTGACAGGCTATGACACTGAAGCTTTCTTT. Residues: CASSLTGYDTEAFF.

The gene calls are TRBV7-8 and TRBJ1-5, with D possibly TRBD1 on 5 matching bases. This CDR3 region has 17 residues. Germline CDR1 SGHVS, CDR2 FQNEAQ. With 0 bases removed from V and 8 bases from J, the gap between germline ends came to 20 bases. DNA of the CDR3: TGTGCCAGCAGCTTAGCCGGGGGGTTAGAGGGGAGGGAGCCCCAGCATTTT. This encodes CASSLAGGLEGREPQHF. The full variable domain, rest sourced from reference TRBV7-8 and TRBJ1-5, is GAGVSQSPRYKVAKRGQDVALRCDPISGHVSLFWYQQALGQGPEFLTYFQNEAQLDKSGLPSDRFFAERPEGSVSTLKIQRTQQEDSAVYLCASSLAGGLEGREPQHFGDGTRLSIL.

The chain carries TRBV6-1 and TRBJ2-1, with D possibly matching TRBD1 (6 bases). Germline values: CDR1 MNHNS, CDR2 SASEGT. V was trimmed by 6 bases and J by 6 bases, leaving 18 bases between them. CDR3 length equals 15 residues. The CDR3 nucleotides read TGTGCCAGCAGCAGAGGGGCAGGGGTGGTCAATGAGCAGTTCTTC. It yields the protein CASSRGAGVVNEQFF.

Turning to this clone: The same CDR3 is also encoded by other DNA sequences in this sample. The V and J genes are TRBV9 and TRBJ2-7; 9 bases agree with TRBD1. V lost 3 bases, J lost 6 bases, and 1 base stayed unmatched. This CDR3 comprises 12 residues. From germline, CDR1 is SGDLS and CDR2 YYNGEE. The CDR3 is CASSADRGEQYF. The DNA for the CDR3 is TGTGCCAGCAGCGCGGACAGGGGCGAGCAGTACTTC.

The rearrangement joins TRBV28 to TRBJ2-4, with D maybe TRBD2 (5 bases). This CDR3 contains 13 residues. The V gene's germline CDR1 is MDHEN and CDR2 SYDVKM. V was clipped by 3 bases and J by 7 bases, with 10 bases between them. CDR3 DNA: TGTGCCAGCAGTTTGTACACGGGGAACATTCAGTACTTC. Translated: CASSLYTGNIQYF.